This is a list of T cell receptor beta chains from one sample in a study of cytotoxic CD8 clonotypes in ibrutinib-treated CLL. Data came from immunoSEQ multiplex PCR; TCRdb stores just in-frame clones and leaves some out. Here the sample spans 45,000 to 70,000 clones, 45% to 70% being singletons. Sequencing was performed on PBMCs, taken after 24 months of ibrutinib treatment. Receptors originate from a human donor with chronic lymphocytic leukemia. Each CDR3 is given with its conserved first and last residue. The D gene is left open where the match is weak. Rows give clone size only sometimes, using once, few, many, or a class for an expanded clone.

d_call: .
j_call: TRBJ1-3
v_call: TRBV28
clone_size: .
cdr3_aa: CASSLRGSGNTIYF
cdr3_nt: TGTGCCAGCAGTTTAAGGGGGAGTGGAAACACCATATATTTT

d_call: TRBD2
j_call: TRBJ2-3
v_call: TRBV7-9
clone_size: .
cdr3_aa: CASSSPTGGGARADTQYF
cdr3_nt: TGTGCCAGCAGCTCCCCAACTGGCGGGGGAGCGAGGGCAGATACGCAGTATTTT

d_call: .
j_call: TRBJ2-7
v_call: TRBV28
clone_size: .
cdr3_aa: CASSLSPPLASGEQYF
cdr3_nt: TGTGCCAGCAGTTTATCACCCCCGCTAGCTTCGGGAGAGCAGTACTTC

d_call: .
j_call: TRBJ2-6
v_call: TRBV9
clone_size: .
cdr3_aa: CASSVAWGAGANVLTF
cdr3_nt: TGTGCCAGCAGCGTAGCATGGGGGGCTGGGGCCAACGTCCTGACTTTC

d_call: TRBD2
j_call: TRBJ2-1
v_call: TRBV19
clone_size: .
cdr3_aa: CASSAGLARIDEQFF
cdr3_nt: TGTGCCAGTAGTGCCGGACTAGCGCGGATTGATGAGCAGTTCTTC

d_call: .
j_call: TRBJ1-5
v_call: TRBV6-5
clone_size: .
cdr3_aa: CASGGREQPQHF
cdr3_nt: TGTGCCAGCGGGGGGCGGGAACAGCCCCAGCATTTT

d_call: .
j_call: TRBJ1-5
v_call: TRBV28
clone_size: .
cdr3_aa: CASSLRGARNQPQHF
cdr3_nt: TGTGCCAGCAGTCTTCGGGGGGCCCGCAATCAGCCCCAGCATTTT

d_call: .
j_call: TRBJ1-1
v_call: TRBV19
clone_size: few
cdr3_aa: CASSIDFGSEAFF
cdr3_nt: TGTGCCAGTAGTATAGACTTCGGATCCGAAGCTTTCTTT

d_call: .
j_call: TRBJ2-6
v_call: TRBV28
clone_size: .
cdr3_aa: CASSLPGPGANVLTF
cdr3_nt: TGTGCCAGCAGTTTACCAGGGCCTGGGGCCAACGTCCTGACTTTC

d_call: .
j_call: TRBJ2-3
v_call: TRBV29-1
clone_size: .
cdr3_aa: CSVVSRVEKNTDTQYF
cdr3_nt: TGCAGCGTTGTTTCCAGGGTAGAGAAAAACACAGATACGCAGTATTTT

d_call: TRBD2
j_call: TRBJ2-3
v_call: TRBV11-2
clone_size: .
cdr3_aa: CASSLTPGLGFTDTQYF
cdr3_nt: TGTGCCAGCAGCTTAACGCCGGGACTAGGATTCACAGATACGCAGTATTTT

d_call: .
j_call: TRBJ1-2
v_call: TRBV6-6
clone_size: few
cdr3_aa: CASSTQGNGYTF
cdr3_nt: TGTGCCAGCAGTACCCAGGGGAATGGCTACACCTTC

d_call: .
j_call: TRBJ2-2
v_call: TRBV2
clone_size: .
cdr3_aa: CASMGQGPGELFF
cdr3_nt: TGTGCCAGCATGGGGCAGGGGCCCGGGGAGCTGTTTTTT

d_call: .
j_call: TRBJ2-6
v_call: TRBV5-1
clone_size: .
cdr3_aa: CASSGMGGRPSGANVLTF
cdr3_nt: TGCGCCAGCAGCGGGATGGGGGGGCGCCCCTCTGGGGCCAACGTCCTGACTTTC

d_call: .
j_call: TRBJ1-2
v_call: TRBV6-5
clone_size: .
cdr3_aa: CASTPGRARGYTF
cdr3_nt: TGTGCCAGCACCCCCGGACGGGCTCGGGGCTACACCTTC

d_call: TRBD2
j_call: TRBJ2-3
v_call: TRBV29-1
clone_size: .
cdr3_aa: CSVGSLRGGDTQYF
cdr3_nt: TGCAGCGTGGGATCATTAAGGGGAGGGGATACGCAGTATTTT

d_call: .
j_call: TRBJ2-5
v_call: TRBV18
clone_size: .
cdr3_aa: CASSPSQETQYF
cdr3_nt: TGTGCCAGCTCACCAAGTCAGGAGACCCAGTACTTC

d_call: .
j_call: TRBJ2-7
v_call: TRBV28
clone_size: .
cdr3_aa: CASSQRYEQYF
cdr3_nt: TGTGCCAGCAGTCAAAGATACGAGCAGTACTTC

d_call: .
j_call: TRBJ1-1
v_call: TRBV9
clone_size: once
cdr3_aa: CASSGHRGRDTEAFF
cdr3_nt: TGTGCCAGCTCCGGTCATAGAGGGAGGGACACTGAAGCTTTCTTT

d_call: TRBD1
j_call: TRBJ1-4
v_call: TRBV28
clone_size: once
cdr3_aa: CASRRQGRKLFF
cdr3_nt: TGTGCCAGCAGGCGACAGGGCCGGAAACTGTTTTTT

d_call: .
j_call: TRBJ1-1
v_call: TRBV6-1
clone_size: .
cdr3_aa: CASSALGRGANTEAFF
cdr3_nt: TGTGCCAGCAGTGCCCTCGGGCGGGGGGCGAACACTGAAGCTTTCTTT

d_call: .
j_call: TRBJ1-2
v_call: TRBV19
clone_size: .
cdr3_aa: CASSIDAGFGYTF
cdr3_nt: TGTGCCAGTAGTATAGATGCAGGGTTTGGCTACACCTTC

d_call: .
j_call: TRBJ1-2
v_call: TRBV4-2
clone_size: .
cdr3_aa: CASSQGSDYGYTF
cdr3_nt: TGTGCCAGCAGCCAAGGTAGCGATTATGGCTACACCTTC

d_call: .
j_call: TRBJ2-1
v_call: TRBV7-9
clone_size: many
cdr3_aa: CASSFQGYAFF
cdr3_nt: TGTGCCAGCAGCTTTCAGGGTTATGCGTTCTTC

d_call: TRBD1
j_call: TRBJ2-1
v_call: TRBV7-6
clone_size: .
cdr3_aa: CASSLGDRGSYNEQFF
cdr3_nt: TGTGCCAGCAGCTTAGGGGACAGGGGCTCCTACAATGAGCAGTTCTTC

d_call: TRBD1
j_call: TRBJ1-2
v_call: TRBV5-1
clone_size: once
cdr3_aa: CASSSGQEGDGYTF
cdr3_nt: TGCGCCAGCAGCTCCGGACAGGAAGGGGATGGCTACACCTTC

d_call: TRBD2
j_call: TRBJ2-1
v_call: TRBV7-2
clone_size: .
cdr3_aa: CASSLALAGVEQFF
cdr3_nt: TGTGCCAGCAGCTTAGCGCTAGCGGGAGTTGAGCAGTTCTTC

d_call: .
j_call: TRBJ2-7
v_call: TRBV5-4
clone_size: .
cdr3_aa: CASSFTGSSYEQYF
cdr3_nt: TGTGCCAGCAGCTTTACAGGATCATCCTACGAGCAGTACTTC

d_call: .
j_call: TRBJ1-4
v_call: TRBV7-9
clone_size: .
cdr3_aa: CASSRGLTNEKLFF
cdr3_nt: TGTGCCAGCAGCCGGGGGTTAACTAATGAAAAACTGTTTTTT

d_call: .
j_call: TRBJ1-1
v_call: TRBV27
clone_size: many
cdr3_aa: CASRKTGNTEAFF
cdr3_nt: TGTGCCAGCAGGAAGACAGGGAACACTGAAGCTTTCTTT

d_call: .
j_call: TRBJ1-3
v_call: TRBV7-9
clone_size: .
cdr3_aa: CASSQPGNTIYF
cdr3_nt: TGTGCCAGCAGCCAGCCTGGAAACACCATATATTTT

d_call: .
j_call: TRBJ2-1
v_call: TRBV6-1
clone_size: once
cdr3_aa: CAGNRDWFVDEQFF
cdr3_nt: TGTGCCGGGAACCGGGACTGGTTTGTCGATGAGCAGTTCTTC

d_call: .
j_call: TRBJ1-2
v_call: TRBV7-2
clone_size: .
cdr3_aa: CASSLGGAVNYGYTF
cdr3_nt: TGTGCCAGCAGCTTAGGAGGGGCCGTCAACTATGGCTACACCTTC

d_call: TRBD1
j_call: TRBJ1-4
v_call: TRBV4-1
clone_size: once
cdr3_aa: CASSQEQGKLFF
cdr3_nt: TGCGCCAGCAGCCAGGAACAGGGGAAACTGTTTTTT

d_call: TRBD1
j_call: TRBJ1-4
v_call: TRBV30
clone_size: few
cdr3_aa: CAWRRDSQKLFF
cdr3_nt: TGTGCCTGGAGGAGGGACAGTCAAAAACTGTTTTTT

d_call: TRBD2
j_call: TRBJ2-1
v_call: TRBV28
clone_size: few
cdr3_aa: CASSPRARLADLYNEQFF
cdr3_nt: TGTGCCAGCAGTCCGAGGGCCAGACTAGCCGACCTATACAATGAGCAGTTCTTC

d_call: .
j_call: TRBJ2-3
v_call: TRBV6-6
clone_size: .
cdr3_aa: CATSARFTSTDTQYF
cdr3_nt: TGTGCCACCAGTGCTAGATTTACTAGCACAGATACGCAGTATTTT

d_call: .
j_call: TRBJ2-7
v_call: TRBV19
clone_size: many
cdr3_aa: CASWPGIYEQYF
cdr3_nt: TGTGCCAGTTGGCCAGGAATATACGAGCAGTACTTC

d_call: .
j_call: TRBJ1-2
v_call: TRBV29-1
clone_size: .
cdr3_aa: CSAEVVYGYTF
cdr3_nt: TGCAGCGCCGAAGTCGTCTATGGCTACACCTTC

d_call: TRBD1
j_call: TRBJ1-3
v_call: TRBV4-1
clone_size: .
cdr3_aa: CASSQALGTALSGNTIYF
cdr3_nt: TGCGCCAGCAGCCAAGCGCTGGGGACAGCGCTCTCTGGAAACACCATATATTTT

d_call: .
j_call: TRBJ2-7
v_call: TRBV11-2
clone_size: .
cdr3_aa: CASSSSRPYEQYF
cdr3_nt: TGTGCCAGCAGCTCCTCTCGCCCCTACGAGCAGTACTTC

d_call: .
j_call: TRBJ1-2
v_call: TRBV19
clone_size: .
cdr3_aa: CASSTPGAPGVSYGYTF
cdr3_nt: TGTGCCAGTAGTACCCCCGGGGCCCCGGGCGTAAGCTATGGCTACACCTTC